These 27 T cell receptor beta chains originate from one sample sequenced in a study of T cells in localized non-small cell lung cancer. Using immunoSEQ multiplex PCR, the repertoire was profiled, and TCRdb retains in-frame clones only, with some absent. The repertoire holds under 35,000 clones, with 85% to 95% as singletons. This specimen was peripheral blood mononuclear cells, taken before any cancer treatment. Receptors originate from a female donor at least 60 years old with stage II lung adenocarcinoma.

The chain uses TRBV15 and TRBJ2-1; 15 nucleotides agree with TRBD2. The CDR3 extends over 17 amino acids. V lost 8 bases to trimming and J lost 4 bases; unmatched junction nucleotides: 9. Germline assignment: CDR1 LNHNV and CDR2 YYDKDF (reference sequence). This CDR3 is CATSRTSGRVGYNEQFF. As DNA, the CDR3 is TGTGCCACCTCACGGACTAGCGGGAGGGTAGGTTACAATGAGCAGTTCTTC. Full variable domain (outside the CDR3, taken from reference TRBV15 and TRBJ2-1): DAMVIQNPRYQVTQFGKPVTLSCSQTLNHNVMYWYQQKSSQAPKLLFHYYDKDFNNEADTPDNFQSRRPNTSFCFLDIRSPGLGDTAMYLCATSRTSGRVGYNEQFFGPGTRLTVL.

This clone was seen just once. V usage is TRBV7-9 and J usage is TRBJ2-3; weak D call: TRBD2 (7 bases). V shed 2 bases and J shed 5 bases, with 14 bases lying between them. The germline V gene has CDR1 SEHNR and CDR2 FQNEAQ (reference sequence). This CDR3 region has 15 residues. The CDR3 bases are TGTGCCAGCAGCTTAAGCGGGACAACGGGAGATACGCAGTATTTT. It encodes CASSLSGTTGDTQYF.

This sequence joins TRBV7-9 and TRBJ1-4; TRBD1 agrees at 7 bases. Germline V gene lookup returns CDR1 SEHNR and CDR2 FQNEAQ (reference sequence). V shed 1 base and J 5 bases; nucleotides not matched to a gene: 7. The CDR3 consists of 16 residues. Here the CDR3 reads CASSLVSGQKNEKLFF. CDR3 in DNA: TGTGCCAGCAGCTTAGTGTCGGGACAGAAGAATGAAAAACTGTTTTTT.

The genes are TRBV5-4 and TRBJ1-6, with a possible D match to TRBD1 (6 bases). With 4 bases removed from V and 8 bases from J, the gap between germline ends came to 16 bases. This CDR3 is 15 amino acids long. Looked up from germline, CDR1 is SGHNT and CDR2 is YYREEE (reference sequence). The CDR3, as DNA: TGTGCCAGCAGCATCCCGGGGAGGGGGGATTCACCCCTCCACTTT. It encodes CASSIPGRGDSPLHF.

The rearrangement uses TRBV19 and TRBJ1-5; 8 nucleotides match TRBD1. With 0 bases clipped from V and 6 bases from J, the junction kept 4 bases outside the gene matches. The germline CDR1 and CDR2 sequences are LNHDA and SQIVND (reference sequence). The CDR3 contains 15 residues. The CDR3 loop is CASSIDGRGPQPQHF. The CDR3 DNA follows: TGTGCCAGTAGTATAGACGGCAGGGGGCCTCAGCCCCAGCATTTT.

The chain employs TRBV7-9 and TRBJ1-1, with D possibly being TRBD1 (5 bases). CDR1 is SEHNR, CDR2 FQNEAQ, per germline (reference sequence). The CDR3 contains 10 residues. V lost 4 bases and J 8 bases, leaving 5 bases between the germline ends. In DNA form, the CDR3 reads TGTGCCAGCAGCTCAGGGGAAGCTTTCTTT. The encoded protein is CASSSGEAFF. Full variable domain (remainder filled in from reference TRBV7-9 and TRBJ1-1): DTGVSQNPRHKITKRGQNVTFRCDPISEHNRLYWYRQTLGQGPEFLTYFQNEAQLEKSRLLSDRFSAERPKGSFSTLEIQRTEQGDSAMYLCASSSGEAFFGQGTRLTVV.

This clone was observed once. The rearrangement joins TRBV5-4 to TRBJ1-2, with TRBD1 matching 7 bases. This CDR3 is 13 amino acids long. V trimming: 0 bases; J trimming: 7 bases; junction bases outside the gene matches: 3. Germline V gives CDR1 SGHNT, CDR2 YYREEE (reference sequence). CDR3 residues: CASSLGGGSGYTF. The DNA for the CDR3 is TGTGCCAGCAGCTTGGGAGGGGGCTCTGGCTACACCTTC.

V is TRBV5-1 and J is TRBJ1-3, with D tentatively TRBD1 (5 bases). The V end lost 3 bases, the J end lost 0 bases, and 13 bases lay between the germline ends. CDR1 is SGHRS and CDR2 is YFSETQ in the germline V gene. The CDR3 runs to 16 residues. The CDR3 region is CASSSVGPHSGNTIYF. The DNA for the CDR3 is TGCGCCAGCAGCTCCGTGGGACCGCACTCTGGAAACACCATATATTTT.

The V and J genes are TRBV4-3 and TRBJ2-7; D not resolved. The CDR3 contains 13 residues. From germline, CDR1 is LGHNA and CDR2 YSLEER. Trimming stripped 1 base from V and 3 bases from J, with 7 bases between. This CDR3 reads CASSQGQYYEQYF. CDR3 sequence (DNA): TGCGCCAGCAGCCAAGGGCAGTACTACGAGCAGTACTTC.

The chain recombines TRBV9 with TRBJ1-2, with no clear D. This CDR3 spans 14 amino acids. Germline CDR1 SGDLS, CDR2 YYNGEE. Trimming cost V 0 bases and J 2 bases, with 8 bases left between them. DNA for the CDR3: TGTGCCAGCAGCGTAGCAGGATCAAACTATGGCTACACCTTC. Encoded protein: CASSVAGSNYGYTF.

The chain links TRBV19 to TRBJ1-5; D remains unclear. The CDR3 extends over 16 amino acids. The germline gives CDR1 LNHDA, CDR2 SQIVND (reference sequence). With 5 bases removed from V and 1 base from J, the gap between germline ends came to 15 bases. The CDR3 nucleotides read TGTGCCAGTAGTCTCCGGGGATTACAGAGCAATCAGCCCCAGCATTTT. Amino acids: CASSLRGLQSNQPQHF.

This chain joins TRBV5-1 and TRBJ2-7; D is ambiguous. Germline CDR1 is SGHRS and CDR2 is YFSETQ. This CDR3 is built from 12 residues. V lost 7 bases and J 4 bases, leaving 12 bases between the germline ends. The chain's CDR3 is CASSFEGYEQYF. The CDR3 DNA is TGCGCCAGCTCCTTTGAAGGGTACGAGCAGTACTTC.

This clone was detected only once. The rearrangement joins TRBV5-4 to TRBJ2-2; D gene uncertain. The CDR3 is 14 amino acids. Trimming shortened V by 2 bases and J by 1 base, and 6 bases separated the two germline ends. The V gene's germline CDR1 is SGHNT and CDR2 YYREEE (reference sequence). CDR3 amino acids: CASSFLQNTGELFF. CDR3 bases: TGTGCCAGCAGCTTTTTGCAGAACACCGGGGAGCTGTTTTTT.

This clone appeared a single time. The chain couples TRBV2 to TRBJ2-5; weak D call: TRBD2 (6 bases). The CDR3 has 14 amino acids. Trimming left V 4 bases short and J 4 bases short, with 13 bases between. Germline CDR1 reads SNHLY; CDR2 reads FYNNEI. This CDR3 reads CASSGLPGGETQYF. As DNA, the CDR3 is TGTGCCAGCAGTGGCCTACCCGGGGGAGAGACCCAGTACTTC.

This clone was seen only once. This chain uses TRBV4-1 with TRBJ1-6; 7 bases match TRBD1. The V gene's germline CDR1 is MGHRA and CDR2 YSYEKL. The CDR3 is made up of 15 amino acids. Trimming at V came to 3 bases and at J to 5 bases, leaving 4 bases not matched to a gene. CDR3 sequence: CASSHGDRDNSPLHF. As DNA, the CDR3 is TGCGCCAGCAGCCACGGAGACAGGGATAATTCACCCCTCCACTTT.

The V gene is TRBV5-1, the J gene TRBJ1-1; the D gene is possibly TRBD1 (5 bases). CDR1 is SGHRS, CDR2 YFSETQ, per germline. The CDR3 sequence is 12 residues long. Trimming took 5 bases from V and 7 from J, leaving 12 bases between them. The CDR3 reads CASRGTGDEAFF. The CDR3 DNA sequence: TGCGCCAGCAGAGGGACGGGGGATGAAGCTTTCTTT.

This chain uses TRBV28 with TRBJ1-1, with 8 bases aligning to TRBD1. The V gene's germline CDR1 is MDHEN and CDR2 SYDVKM. The CDR3 spans 15 residues. The trim removed 6 bases at V and 4 bases at J, leaving 10 bases unmatched. The DNA of the CDR3 is TGTGCCAGCAGAAAGAAGGGCAGGGGGCTCACTGAAGCTTTCTTT. Its protein is CASRKKGRGLTEAFF.

The chain is built from TRBV7-9 and TRBJ2-7; 9 positions agree with TRBD2. This CDR3 region has 14 residues. Germline CDR1 is SEHNR and CDR2 is FQNEAQ (reference sequence). Trimming cost V 8 bases and J 0 bases; bases outside gene matches: 5. CDR3 bases: TGTGCCAGCTATAATAGCGGGAGCTCCTACGAGCAGTACTTC. This encodes CASYNSGSSYEQYF. Together with reference TRBV7-9 and TRBJ2-7, the CDR3 gives the full variable domain: DTGVSQNPRHKITKRGQNVTFRCDPISEHNRLYWYRQTLGQGPEFLTYFQNEAQLEKSRLLSDRFSAERPKGSFSTLEIQRTEQGDSAMYLCASYNSGSSYEQYFGPGTRLTVT.

DNA for the CDR3: TGTGCCAGCAGTGGGGGACTAGCGGGAGTAGGCGAGACCCAGTACTTC. The encoded protein is CASSGGLAGVGETQYF. The V call is TRBV6-1, the J call TRBJ2-5; the match to TRBD2 covers 14 bases. Germline V lookup: CDR1 MNHNS, CDR2 SASEGT. The CDR3 extends over 16 amino acids. J gave up 5 bases and V 4 bases, and 6 bases lay outside the gene matches.

This rearrangement joins TRBV10-3 to TRBJ1-1; no reliable D call. The CDR3 length is 14 residues. Germline V gives CDR1 ENHRY, CDR2 SYGVKD. Trimming removed 6 bases from V and 3 bases from J, with 14 bases in between. CDR3 in DNA: TGTGCCATCAGACGGGAAAGGGCTGACACTGAAGCTTTCTTT. Translation: CAIRRERADTEAFF.

V is TRBV5-1 and J is TRBJ2-1; 13 bases agree with TRBD2. In germline, CDR1 is SGHRS, CDR2 YFSETQ. The CDR3 runs to 16 residues. J was trimmed by 8 bases and V by 0 bases; bases with no gene match: 5. This chain's CDR3 is CASSLVLAGGGDEQFF. In nucleotides, the CDR3 is TGCGCCAGCAGCTTGGTACTAGCGGGAGGGGGAGATGAGCAGTTCTTC.

This clone came up once. This chain connects TRBV30 to TRBJ1-6; 7 nucleotides line up with TRBD1. J lost 4 bases, V lost 7 bases, and 4 bases had no gene match. The V gene's germline CDR1 is GTSNPN and CDR2 SVGIG (reference sequence). The CDR3 has 13 amino acids. The CDR3, as DNA: TGTGCCTCTACGGGACAGTATAATTCACCCCTCCACTTT. This translates into CASTGQYNSPLHF.

A few counts support this clone. The rearrangement uses TRBV6-4 and TRBJ2-3, with TRBD2 identical over 11 bases. CDR3 length equals 16 residues. CDR1 is MRHNA and CDR2 is SNTAGT in the germline V gene. The J segment lost 3 bases and the V segment lost 0 bases, leaving 2 bases of the junction unmatched. The CDR3 loop is CASSDSSGGATDTQYF. The DNA of the CDR3 is TGTGCCAGCAGTGACTCTAGCGGGGGGGCTACAGATACGCAGTATTTT.

The chain uses TRBV19 and TRBJ1-5; D not resolved. The CDR3 extends over 13 amino acids. Germline loops: CDR1 LNHDA, CDR2 SQIVND (reference sequence). V was cut by 4 bases and J by 3 bases, with 7 bases left in between. Written as DNA, the CDR3 is TGTGCCAGTAGTACCTACACCAATCAGCCCCAGCATTTT. Translating gives CASSTYTNQPQHF.

The chain has TRBV14 and TRBJ2-7; TRBD1 agrees at 7 bases. CDR3 size: 16 residues. The J segment lost 5 bases and the V segment lost 3 bases, leaving 13 bases of the junction unmatched. Germline V gene lookup returns CDR1 SGHDN and CDR2 FVKESK. CDR3 nucleotides: TGTGCCAGCAGCCATCCAGGGGGTAGAGGAATCCACGAGCAGTACTTC. This sequence encodes CASSHPGGRGIHEQYF.

The genes are TRBV7-6 and TRBJ2-1; D is possibly TRBD2 (5 bases). The germline CDR1 and CDR2 sequences are SGHVS and FNYEAQ. This CDR3 has 16 residues. V gave up 1 base and J gave up 3 bases, with 13 bases separating them. CDR3 sequence (DNA): TGTGCCAGCAGCTTAGGACGGGGTCGGTTCTACAATGAGCAGTTCTTC. Translated: CASSLGRGRFYNEQFF.

The gene calls are TRBV11-2 and TRBJ2-2; the match to TRBD2 covers 7 bases. The germline V gene encodes CDR1 SGHAT and CDR2 FQNNGV. After removal of 5 bases from V and 6 bases from J, the junction contained 12 bases not matched to a gene. The CDR3 spans 16 residues. This CDR3 is CASSTRLAQKAGELFF. The CDR3 DNA is TGTGCCAGCAGCACCCGACTAGCCCAAAAGGCCGGGGAGCTGTTTTTT.